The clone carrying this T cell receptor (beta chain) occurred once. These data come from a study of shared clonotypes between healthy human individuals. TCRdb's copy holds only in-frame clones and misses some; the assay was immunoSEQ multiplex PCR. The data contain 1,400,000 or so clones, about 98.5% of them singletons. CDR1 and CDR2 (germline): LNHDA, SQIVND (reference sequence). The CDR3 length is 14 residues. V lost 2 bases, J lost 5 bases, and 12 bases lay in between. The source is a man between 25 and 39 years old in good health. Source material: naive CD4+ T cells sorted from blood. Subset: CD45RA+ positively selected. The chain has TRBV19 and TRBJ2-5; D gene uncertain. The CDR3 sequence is CASSIRQIGETQYF. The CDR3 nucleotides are TGTGCCAGTAGTATAAGACAAATCGGGGAGACCCAGTACTTC.